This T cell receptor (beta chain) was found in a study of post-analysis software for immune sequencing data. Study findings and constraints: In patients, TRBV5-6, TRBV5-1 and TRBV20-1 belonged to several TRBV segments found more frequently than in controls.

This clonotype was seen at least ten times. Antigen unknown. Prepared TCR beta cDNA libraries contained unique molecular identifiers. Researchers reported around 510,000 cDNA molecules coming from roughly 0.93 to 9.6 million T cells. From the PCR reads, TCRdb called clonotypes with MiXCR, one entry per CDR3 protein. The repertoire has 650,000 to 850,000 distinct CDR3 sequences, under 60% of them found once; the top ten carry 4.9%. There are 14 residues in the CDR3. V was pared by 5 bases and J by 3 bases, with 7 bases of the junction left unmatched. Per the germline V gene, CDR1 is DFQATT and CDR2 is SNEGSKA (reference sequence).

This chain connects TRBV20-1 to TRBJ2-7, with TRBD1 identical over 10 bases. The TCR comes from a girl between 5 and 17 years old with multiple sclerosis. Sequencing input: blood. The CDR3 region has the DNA TGCAGTGCTGGGCAGGGGACAGGGGTCTACGAGCAGTACTTC. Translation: CSAGQGTGVYEQYF.